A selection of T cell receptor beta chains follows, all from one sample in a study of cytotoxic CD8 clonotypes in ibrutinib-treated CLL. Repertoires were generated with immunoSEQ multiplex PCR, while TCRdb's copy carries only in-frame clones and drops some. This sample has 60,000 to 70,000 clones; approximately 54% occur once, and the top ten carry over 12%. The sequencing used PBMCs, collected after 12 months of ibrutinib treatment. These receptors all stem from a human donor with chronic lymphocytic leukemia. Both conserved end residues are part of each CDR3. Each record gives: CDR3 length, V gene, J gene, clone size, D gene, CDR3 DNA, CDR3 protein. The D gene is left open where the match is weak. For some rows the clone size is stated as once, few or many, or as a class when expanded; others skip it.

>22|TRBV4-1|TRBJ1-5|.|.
TGCGCCAGCACCCAAGCTGCACCCCACCCGGGACACTATACCGTTAGCAATCAGCCCCAGCATTTT
CASTQAAPHPGHYTVSNQPQHF
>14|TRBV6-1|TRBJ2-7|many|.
TGTGCCACAATATTCGGACCCCCTCTTAACGAGCAGTACTTC
CATIFGPPLNEQYF
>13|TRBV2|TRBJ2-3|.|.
TGTGCCAGCGGGGACACCGGGAGAGATACGCAGTATTTT
CASGDTGRDTQYF
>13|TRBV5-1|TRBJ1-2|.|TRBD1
TGCGCCAGCAGCTTCGACAGGGCTGGTGGCTACACCTTC
CASSFDRAGGYTF
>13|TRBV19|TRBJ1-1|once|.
TGTGCCAGTAGTCCCCAAGGAGGGGGTGAAGCTTTCTTT
CASSPQGGGEAFF
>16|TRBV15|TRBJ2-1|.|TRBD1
TGTGCCACCAGCAGTATCCACAGGGGGATTGTCAATGAGCAGTTCTTC
CATSSIHRGIVNEQFF
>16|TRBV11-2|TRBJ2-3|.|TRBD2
TGTGCCAGCAGCTTAGCGGGACTAGCGGCTTCAGATACGCAGTATTTT
CASSLAGLAASDTQYF
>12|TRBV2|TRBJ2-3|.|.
TGTGCCAGCAATCCCAACACAGATACGCAGTATTTT
CASNPNTDTQYF
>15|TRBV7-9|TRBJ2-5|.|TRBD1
TGTGCCAGCAGCTCCCCCGACAGGGGCCAAGAGACCCAGTACTTC
CASSSPDRGQETQYF
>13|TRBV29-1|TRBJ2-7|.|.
TGCAGCGTTGAGGGAGGGACACGCTACGAGCAGTACTTC
CSVEGGTRYEQYF
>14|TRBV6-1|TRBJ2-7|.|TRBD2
TGTGCCAGCAGGTTCGAGACTAGCAGCTACGAGCAGTACTTC
CASRFETSSYEQYF
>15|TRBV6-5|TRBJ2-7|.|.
TGTGCCAGCAGTCCCCAAGACTATCCTGCCTACGAGCAGTACTTC
CASSPQDYPAYEQYF
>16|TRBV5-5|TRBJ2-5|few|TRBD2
TGTGCCAGCAGCTTGTTGCCTAGCGGGGGAGGGGAGACCCAGTACTTC
CASSLLPSGGGETQYF
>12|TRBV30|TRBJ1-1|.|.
TGTGCCTGGAGTGTATTAAATACGATTGCTTTCTTT
CAWSVLNTIAFF
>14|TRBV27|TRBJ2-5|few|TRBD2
TGTGCCAGCAGTTTGACTAGCCGCCAAGAGACCCAGTACTTC
CASSLTSRQETQYF
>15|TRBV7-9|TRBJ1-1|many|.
TGTGCCAGCAGCTCGCCCAACAGGGAATGGACTGAAGCTTTCTTT
CASSSPNREWTEAFF
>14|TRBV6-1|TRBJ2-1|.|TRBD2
TGTGCCAGCAGTGAGAGGACTAGCGGGGGGGAACAGTTCTTC
CASSERTSGGEQFF